What follows are 9 T cell receptor beta chains derived from one specimen sequenced in a study of T cells in Graves' hyperthyroidism and ophthalmopathy. TCR beta CDR3 region amplification was performed from RNA transcripts. Researchers ran a first-round RT-PCR on the TCR CDR3 using the HTBI primer set. TCRdb reprocessed the multiplex PCR reads via MiXCR and lists one record per CDR3 protein. The table lists 660,000 or so distinct CDR3 sequences, about a fifth of them singletons, with around a third in the top ten. The specimen was blood. Receptors originate from a man between 25 and 39 years old with Graves' ophthalmopathy.

This clonotype was seen repeatedly, ten times or more. This rearrangement joins TRBV28 to TRBJ2-2; D possibly corresponds to TRBD1 (6 bases). The V gene lost 6 bases and the J gene lost 2 bases, with 13 bases spanning the gap. Germline CDR1 reads MDHEN; CDR2 reads SYDVKM. The length of the CDR3 is 15 residues. CDR3 DNA sequence: TGTGCCAGCAGGCAGCCGGGACATAACACCGGGGAGCTGTTTTTT. It translates to CASRQPGHNTGELFF.

The chain uses TRBV5-1 and TRBJ2-7; possible D gene TRBD1, 5 bases. The germline V gene has CDR1 SGHRS and CDR2 YFSETQ. Trimming removed 4 bases at V and 0 bases at J, with 14 bases between. The length of the CDR3 is 15 residues. The CDR3: CASSPGHESSYEQYF. The CDR3, as DNA: TGCGCCAGCAGCCCCGGACACGAGAGCTCCTACGAGCAGTACTTC. The full variable domain, its missing parts supplied by reference TRBV5-1 and TRBJ2-7, is KAGVTQTPRYLIKTRGQQVTLSCSPISGHRSVSWYQQTPGQGLQFLFEYFSETQRNKGNFPGRFSGRQFSNSRSEMNVSTLELGDSALYLCASSPGHESSYEQYFGPGTRLTVT.

This clonotype came up many times. The rearrangement links TRBV5-1 to TRBJ2-1, with D perhaps matching TRBD2 (5 bases). CDR1 is SGHRS, CDR2 YFSETQ, per germline. V was clipped by 0 bases and J by 5 bases, with 12 bases between them. This CDR3 contains 15 residues. The CDR3 DNA is TGCGCCAGCAGCTTGGCTAGCACGGTCCACAATGAGCAGTTCTTC. Translated, it gives CASSLASTVHNEQFF.

The chain has TRBV28 and TRBJ2-7; TRBD2 agrees at 9 bases. The germline CDR1 and CDR2 sequences are MDHEN and SYDVKM. This CDR3 is 15 amino acids long. J lost 3 bases, V lost 3 bases, and 6 bases had no gene match. This chain's CDR3 is CASSFSGSISYEQYF. CDR3 DNA: TGTGCCAGCAGTTTTAGCGGGAGTATCAGCTACGAGCAGTACTTC. Together with reference TRBV28 and TRBJ2-7, the CDR3 gives the full variable domain: DVKVTQSSRYLVKRTGEKVFLECVQDMDHENMFWYRQDPGLGLRLIYFSYDVKMKEKGDIPEGYSVSREKKERFSLILESASTNQTSMYLCASSFSGSISYEQYFGPGTRLTVT.

A few counts support this clonotype. CDR3 nucleotide sequence: TGCGCCAGCAGCTTGGTCAGGGACGAGCAGTACTTC. Amino acids: CASSLVRDEQYF. This sequence joins TRBV5-1 and TRBJ2-7, with D maybe TRBD1 (5 bases). The CDR3 sequence is 12 residues long. Trimming left V 0 bases short and J 5 bases short, with 6 bases between. CDR1 is SGHRS and CDR2 is YFSETQ in the germline V gene.

This clonotype appeared a few times. This chain uses TRBV5-1 with TRBJ2-3; 8 bases fit TRBD2. The germline V gene has CDR1 SGHRS and CDR2 YFSETQ. The CDR3 loop spans 18 amino acids. The V segment lost 5 bases and the J segment 2 bases; nucleotides outside the gene matches: 16. The CDR3 nucleotides read TGCGCCAGCAGACCTAACGGGGGGGGGCGCAAATTCACAGATACGCAGTATTTT. Translating gives CASRPNGGGRKFTDTQYF. Combining the CDR3 with reference TRBV5-1 and TRBJ2-3 gives the whole variable domain KAGVTQTPRYLIKTRGQQVTLSCSPISGHRSVSWYQQTPGQGLQFLFEYFSETQRNKGNFPGRFSGRQFSNSRSEMNVSTLELGDSALYLCASRPNGGGRKFTDTQYFGPGTRLTVL.

This clonotype was recorded at least ten times. V usage is TRBV12-3 or TRBV12-4 and J usage is TRBJ1-1; D is ambiguous. V lost 11 bases and J lost 1, with 17 bases in between. This CDR3 contains 14 residues. The CDR3 loop reads CASGNGEPNTEAFF. CDR3 DNA: TGTGCCTCGGGGAATGGAGAACCGAACACTGAAGCTTTCTTT.

This clonotype has more than one count but fewer than ten. The chain uses TRBV28 and TRBJ2-1; D is possibly TRBD2 (6 bases). This CDR3 is built from 16 residues. Germline V gene lookup returns CDR1 MDHEN and CDR2 SYDVKM. Between the trimmed V and J ends, which lost 6 bases and 4 bases, there was a span of 19 bases. CDR3 sequence (DNA): TGTGCCAGCAGCCGCCTCGGAGGGGCACAGTACAATGAGCAGTTCTTC. Amino acid sequence: CASSRLGGAQYNEQFF.

The sample holds many counts of this clonotype. The V and J genes are TRBV11-2 and TRBJ2-1, with D possibly matching TRBD2 (6 bases). Germline lookup yields CDR1 SGHAT and CDR2 FQNNGV. The CDR3 spans 13 residues. Trimming took off 4 bases at V and 7 bases at J, with 11 bases between the two ends. Written as DNA, the CDR3 is TGTGCCAGCAGCTCCTTCCGGGGGAATGAGCAGTTCTTC. Translation gives CASSSFRGNEQFF.